Sequencing of this T cell receptor beta chain was carried out in a study of beta chain features in type 1 diabetes. V lost 1 base and J lost 0; bases outside the gene matches: 0. The CDR3 loop spans 17 amino acids. Per the germline V gene, CDR1 is LNHNV and CDR2 is YYDKDF (reference sequence). Study findings and constraints: It was among patients, rather than healthy donors, that naive, central memory and Treg TCRB repertoires appeared more similar. Type 1 diabetes patients had TCRB CDR3s that were shorter (moderately but significantly so) in all four CD4+ subsets.

The sequenced template was cDNA made from the entire isolated RNA. Sequencing used immunoSEQ multiplex PCR; TCRdb keeps in-frame clones, though not all of them. The sample has over 150,000 clones; 6% to 9% are singletons. A few counts support this clone. What it binds is unknown. The chain links TRBV15 to TRBJ2-1; 13 positions agree with TRBD2. The specimen was central memory CD4+ T cells from blood. The clonotype was recovered from a man younger than 30 with type 1 diabetes. The CDR3 DNA is TGTGCCACCAGCAGAGGACTAGCGGGAGGCTCCTACAATGAGCAGTTCTTC. It yields the protein CATSRGLAGGSYNEQFF.